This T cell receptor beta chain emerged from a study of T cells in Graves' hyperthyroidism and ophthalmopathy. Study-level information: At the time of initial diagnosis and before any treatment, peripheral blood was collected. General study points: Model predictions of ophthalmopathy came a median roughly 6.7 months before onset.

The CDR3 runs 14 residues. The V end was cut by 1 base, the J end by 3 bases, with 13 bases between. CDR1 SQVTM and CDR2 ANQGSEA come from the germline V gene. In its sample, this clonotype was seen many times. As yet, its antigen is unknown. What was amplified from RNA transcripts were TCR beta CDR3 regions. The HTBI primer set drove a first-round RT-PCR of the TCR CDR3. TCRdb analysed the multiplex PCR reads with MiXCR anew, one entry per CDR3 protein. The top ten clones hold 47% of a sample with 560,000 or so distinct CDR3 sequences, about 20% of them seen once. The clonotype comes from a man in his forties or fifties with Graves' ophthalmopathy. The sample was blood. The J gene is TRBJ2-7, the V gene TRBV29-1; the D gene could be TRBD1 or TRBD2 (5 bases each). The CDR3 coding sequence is TGCAGCGTTGAAGTGAGGGGAGAGAACTACGAGCAGTACTTC. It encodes CSVEVRGENYEQYF.